Each of the 29 T cell receptor beta chains below was sequenced from the same sample in a study of T cells expressing NK-cell markers (dated by TCRdb to 2018 to 2021). Receptors were amplified or captured by 5' RACE. The instrument given in TCRdb is Illumina HiSeq 2000. Following reprocessing of the reads by TCRdb, the data hold one row per CDR3 protein sequence and no DNA is available. For this sample, the table gives about 110,000 distinct CDR3 sequences. The ten largest account for about 18% of the sample. The sequencing sample was made of blood T cells: a sorted CD56 or NKG2C T cell subset, CD4+ or CD8+ T cells, or bulk PBMC T cells (not recorded which). Every receptor here comes from a woman between 18 and 75 years old in good health.

The CDR3 sequence is CASSQGERGGPDTQYF. The rearrangement joins TRBV14 to TRBJ2-3; there is no DNA to check the TCRdb D call of TRBD2. Germline CDR1 SGHDN, CDR2 FVKESK. CDR3 length: 16 amino acids.

CDR3 protein: CASSKQGVGNQPQHF. The rearrangement joins TRBV12-3 or TRBV12-4 to TRBJ1-5; TCRdb proposes TRBD1, but this gene call is untestable without DNA. The CDR3 sequence is 15 residues long.

The rearrangement links TRBV4-2 to TRBJ2-7; TCRdb designates TRBD2, a call that cannot be tested without DNA. CDR1 is LGHNA and CDR2 is YNFKEQ in the germline V gene. There are 15 residues in the CDR3. CDR3 protein: CASSQDAAGGYEQYF.

This CDR3 is CASSPGDYEQYF. This rearrangement joins TRBV5-6 to TRBJ2-7; the D gene TCRdb calls, TRBD1, cannot be checked with no DNA. This CDR3 region has 12 residues. The germline gives CDR1 SGHDT, CDR2 YYEEEE.

This chain joins TRBV5-5 and TRBJ2-1. From germline, CDR1 is SGHKS and CDR2 YYEKEE (reference sequence). The CDR3 length is 15 residues. This chain's CDR3 is CASSLEPELYNEQFF. Based on the CDR3 plus reference TRBV5-5 and TRBJ2-1, the full variable domain is DAGVTQSPTHLIKTRGQQVTLRCSPISGHKSVSWYQQVLGQGPQFIFQYYEKEERGRGNFPDRFSARQFPNYSSELNVNALLLGDSALYLCASSLEPELYNEQFFGPGTRLTVL.

The chain links TRBV12-3 or TRBV12-4 to TRBJ1-2. The CDR3 runs 14 residues. The CDR3: CASSLKPSLYGYTF.

This chain links TRBV29-1 with TRBJ2-2; the D call from TCRdb, TRBD1, cannot be confirmed without DNA. The CDR3 totals 12 residues. CDR1 is SQVTM and CDR2 is ANQGSEA in the germline V gene. CDR3 residues: CSVPRGTGELFF.

The chain recombines TRBV3-1 with TRBJ2-1; TCRdb lists TRBD2, though no DNA is available to test this call. The germline CDR1 and CDR2 sequences are LGHDT and YNNKEL (reference sequence). CDR3 length: 14 residues. CDR3 in amino acids: CASSQGLAINEQFF.

The rearrangement joins TRBV11-2 to TRBJ2-1; TCRdb's D call of TRBD2 is untestable without DNA. CDR3 length: 13 amino acids. Per germline, CDR1 SGHAT and CDR2 FQNNGV. The CDR3 reads CASSPGLALEQFF.

V is TRBV27 and J is TRBJ1-5; TCRdb's D call of TRBD1 is untestable without DNA. Germline-derived CDR1 and CDR2 are MNHEY and SMNVEV (reference sequence). The CDR3 has 14 residues. The chain's CDR3 is CASSLRQGSQPQHF.

The V gene is TRBV28, the J gene TRBJ1-5. Germline lookup yields CDR1 MDHEN and CDR2 SYDVKM. This CDR3 is 16 amino acids long. The CDR3 sequence is CASSFLAMNSNQPQHF.

This chain connects TRBV20-1 to TRBJ2-2; TCRdb lists TRBD1, though no DNA is available to test this call. The CDR3 extends over 16 amino acids. Germline loops: CDR1 DFQATT, CDR2 SNEGSKA (reference sequence). The CDR3 is CSARDILGGNTGELFF.

This chain links TRBV2 with TRBJ2-7; TCRdb selects TRBD1, and the lack of DNA leaves this call unchecked. The CDR3 is 14 amino acids. Germline V gene sequence: CDR1 SNHLY, CDR2 FYNNEI. The chain's CDR3 is CASSNPLVGNEQYF.

This rearrangement joins TRBV7-9 to TRBJ1-6; TCRdb's D call of TRBD1 is untestable without DNA. In germline, CDR1 is SEHNR, CDR2 FQNEAQ (reference sequence). The length of the CDR3 is 16 residues. CDR3 sequence reads: CASSLVWDRGGSPLHF.

The chain employs TRBV7-9 and TRBJ2-1; TCRdb picks TRBD2, but there is no DNA to check that call. Germline values: CDR1 SEHNR, CDR2 FQNEAQ (reference sequence). The CDR3 covers 17 residues. CDR3: CASSGVSGRGSYNEQFF.

The rearrangement joins TRBV24-1 to TRBJ1-5; TCRdb designates TRBD1, a call that cannot be tested without DNA. Germline V gene sequence: CDR1 KGHDR, CDR2 SFDVKD. The CDR3 sequence is 18 residues long. The chain's CDR3 is CATGGTDQKHNSNQPQHF.

This chain joins TRBV6-4 and TRBJ2-1; the D call of TRBD2 rests on TCRdb alone, since no DNA is present to check it. Looked up from germline, CDR1 is MRHNA and CDR2 is SNTAGT. The CDR3 sequence is 14 residues long. Here the CDR3 reads CASSQRASYNEQFF.

The chain is built from TRBV18 and TRBJ2-4; with no DNA, the TCRdb D assignment of TRBD1 cannot be verified. This CDR3 has 13 amino acids. CDR1 KGHSH and CDR2 LQKENI come from the germline V gene. The CDR3 sequence is CASSPPGAGDKYF.

This chain uses TRBV7-9 with TRBJ2-1; TCRdb's D call, TRBD2, is unchecked because there is no DNA. The germline V gene encodes CDR1 SEHNR and CDR2 FQNEAQ (reference sequence). The CDR3 runs to 14 residues. CDR3 loop: CASNLAGGQWEQFF.

This chain uses TRBV5-1 with TRBJ2-3; TCRdb reports TRBD2, a call that lacks DNA to check it against. The germline CDR1 and CDR2 sequences are SGHRS and YFSETQ. The CDR3 is made up of 16 amino acids. CDR3 amino acids: CASSVGLAGGQDTQYF.

The V call is TRBV4-2, the J call TRBJ2-2; TCRdb reports TRBD1, a call that lacks DNA to check it against. The CDR3 has 13 residues. Per the germline V gene, CDR1 is LGHNA and CDR2 is YNFKEQ. CDR3 residues: CASSPPGTGELFF.

The chain couples TRBV9 to TRBJ2-3; checking the TCRdb D call of TRBD1 is not possible without DNA. Germline CDR1 and CDR2: SGDLS and YYNGEE. The CDR3 length is 15 residues. The CDR3 here is CASSPSGTPTDTQYF. The full variable domain, with the rest looked up from reference TRBV9 and TRBJ2-3, is DSGVTQTPKHLITATGQRVTLRCSPRSGDLSVYWYQQSLDQGLQFLIQYYNGEERAKGNILERFSAQQFPDLHSELNLSSLELGDSALYFCASSPSGTPTDTQYFGPGTRLTVL.

The rearrangement uses TRBV5-6 and TRBJ2-7. Germline assignment: CDR1 SGHDT and CDR2 YYEEEE. CDR3 length: 14 amino acids. This CDR3 reads CASSLGRAPYEQYF.

V and J are TRBV27 and TRBJ2-2. Germline CDR1 and CDR2: MNHEY and SMNVEV (reference sequence). The CDR3 sequence is 14 residues long. The CDR3 reads CASSFDPSTGELFF.

The chain uses TRBV6-5 and TRBJ2-3. The CDR3 is 15 residues long. CDR1 is MNHEY and CDR2 is SVGAGI in the germline V gene. The CDR3 spells CASSNGWSSTDTQYF.

The V and J genes are TRBV19 and TRBJ2-5; TCRdb's D call, TRBD1, is unchecked because there is no DNA. This CDR3 contains 14 residues. The germline CDR1 and CDR2 sequences are LNHDA and SQIVND (reference sequence). The CDR3 loop is CASSIQARGETQYF.

The chain joins TRBV4-1 to TRBJ2-1; TCRdb designates TRBD2, a call that cannot be tested without DNA. The CDR3 runs 16 residues. In germline, CDR1 is MGHRA, CDR2 YSYEKL. The CDR3 reads CASSQATSPGLNEQFF.

This chain uses TRBV13 with TRBJ1-1. In germline, CDR1 is PRHDT, CDR2 FYEKMQ (reference sequence). CDR3 length equals 15 residues. CDR3 region: CASSRAPTRDTEAFF.

The chain recombines TRBV6-2 or TRBV6-3 with TRBJ2-3; TCRdb lists TRBD2, though no DNA is available to test this call. This CDR3 spans 15 amino acids. Per the germline V gene, CDR1 is MNHEY and CDR2 is SVGEGT. This CDR3 is CASSYASPTGSTQYF.